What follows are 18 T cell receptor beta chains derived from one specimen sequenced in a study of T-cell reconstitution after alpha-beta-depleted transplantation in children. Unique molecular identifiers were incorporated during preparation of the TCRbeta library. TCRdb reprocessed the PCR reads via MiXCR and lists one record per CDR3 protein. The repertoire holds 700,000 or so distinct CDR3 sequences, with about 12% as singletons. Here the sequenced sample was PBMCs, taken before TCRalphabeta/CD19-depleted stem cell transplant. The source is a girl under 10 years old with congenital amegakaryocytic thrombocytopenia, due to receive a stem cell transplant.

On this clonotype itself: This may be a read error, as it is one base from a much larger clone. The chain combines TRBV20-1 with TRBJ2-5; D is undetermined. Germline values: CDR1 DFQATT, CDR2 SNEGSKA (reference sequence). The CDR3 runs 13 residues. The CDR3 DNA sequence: TGCAGTGCTAGTTTGGAGTACCAAGAGACCCGGTACTTC. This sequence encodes CSASLEYQETRYF.

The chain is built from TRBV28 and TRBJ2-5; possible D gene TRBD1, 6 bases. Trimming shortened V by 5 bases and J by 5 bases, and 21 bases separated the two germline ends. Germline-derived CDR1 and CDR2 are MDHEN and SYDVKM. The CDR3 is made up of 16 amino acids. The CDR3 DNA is TGTGCCAGCAGTGCCCTTGTAGGGACACACAGGGAGACCCAGTACTTC. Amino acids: CASSALVGTHRETQYF.

CDR3 sequence (DNA): TGCAGTGCTCGGGACAGGCCCGGGGATGGCTACACCTTC. Protein sequence: CSARDRPGDGYTF. The rearrangement links TRBV20-1 to TRBJ1-2; TRBD1 matches at 8 bases. The ends lost 5 bases at V and 6 bases at J; junction bases unmatched: 8. The V gene's germline CDR1 is DFQATT and CDR2 SNEGSKA (reference sequence). The CDR3 has 13 amino acids.

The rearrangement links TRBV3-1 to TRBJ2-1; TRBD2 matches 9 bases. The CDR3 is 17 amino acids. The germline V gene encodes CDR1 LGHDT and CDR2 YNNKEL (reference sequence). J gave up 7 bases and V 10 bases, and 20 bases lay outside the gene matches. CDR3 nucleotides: TGTGCCACCACCCAAGATCCCGGGGTAGCGGGAGAAAATGAGCAGTTCTTC. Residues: CATTQDPGVAGENEQFF.

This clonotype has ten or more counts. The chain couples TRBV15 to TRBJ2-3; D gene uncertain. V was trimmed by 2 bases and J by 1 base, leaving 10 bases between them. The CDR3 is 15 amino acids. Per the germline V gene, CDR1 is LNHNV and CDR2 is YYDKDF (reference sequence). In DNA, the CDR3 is TGTGCCACCAGCAGACGCTCCACAGGCACAGATACGCAGTATTTT. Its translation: CATSRRSTGTDTQYF.

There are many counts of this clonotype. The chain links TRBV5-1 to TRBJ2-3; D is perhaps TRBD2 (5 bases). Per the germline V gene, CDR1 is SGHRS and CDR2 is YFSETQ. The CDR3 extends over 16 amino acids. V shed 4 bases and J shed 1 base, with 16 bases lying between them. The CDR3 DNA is TGCGCCAGCAGCCCACGGACTCAACGTGGCACAGATACGCAGTATTTT. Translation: CASSPRTQRGTDTQYF. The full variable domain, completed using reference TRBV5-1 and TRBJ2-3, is KAGVTQTPRYLIKTRGQQVTLSCSPISGHRSVSWYQQTPGQGLQFLFEYFSETQRNKGNFPGRFSGRQFSNSRSEMNVSTLELGDSALYLCASSPRTQRGTDTQYFGPGTRLTVL.

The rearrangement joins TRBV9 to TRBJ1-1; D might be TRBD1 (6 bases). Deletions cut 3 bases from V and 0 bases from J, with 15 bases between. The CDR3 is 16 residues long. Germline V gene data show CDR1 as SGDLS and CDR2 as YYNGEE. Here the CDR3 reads CASSAWDNGMNTEAFF. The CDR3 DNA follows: TGTGCCAGCAGCGCCTGGGACAACGGGATGAACACTGAAGCTTTCTTT.

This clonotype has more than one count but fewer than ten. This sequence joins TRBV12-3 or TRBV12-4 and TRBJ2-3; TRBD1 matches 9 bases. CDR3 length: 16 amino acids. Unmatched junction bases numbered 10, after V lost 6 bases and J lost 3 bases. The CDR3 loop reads CASRASGTGWTDTQYF. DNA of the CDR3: TGTGCCAGCAGAGCTTCCGGGACAGGGTGGACAGATACGCAGTATTTT.

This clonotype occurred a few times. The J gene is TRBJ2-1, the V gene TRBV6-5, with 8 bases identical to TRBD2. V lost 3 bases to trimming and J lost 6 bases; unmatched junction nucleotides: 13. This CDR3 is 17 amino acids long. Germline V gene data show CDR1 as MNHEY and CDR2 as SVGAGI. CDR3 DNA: TGTGCCAGCAGTTATTCGAGTAGCGGGACTAAACCCAATGAGCAGTTCTTC. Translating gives CASSYSSSGTKPNEQFF.

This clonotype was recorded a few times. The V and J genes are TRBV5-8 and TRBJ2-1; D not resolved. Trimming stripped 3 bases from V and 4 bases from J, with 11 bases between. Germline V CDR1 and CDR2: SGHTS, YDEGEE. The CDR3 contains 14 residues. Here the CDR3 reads CASSYLAVYNEQFF. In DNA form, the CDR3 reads TGTGCCAGCAGCTACCTCGCCGTTTACAATGAGCAGTTCTTC.

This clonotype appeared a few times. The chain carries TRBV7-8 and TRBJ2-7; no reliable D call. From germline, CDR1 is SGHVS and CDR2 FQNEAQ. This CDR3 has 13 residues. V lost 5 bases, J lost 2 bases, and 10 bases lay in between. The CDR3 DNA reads TGTGCCAGCAGCAAGAGTTCCCCCTACGAGCAGTACTTC. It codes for CASSKSSPYEQYF.

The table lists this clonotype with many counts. CDR3 sequence: CSVSQGTNTEAFF. The CDR3 DNA follows: TGCAGCGTATCACAGGGCACGAACACTGAAGCTTTCTTT. The chain carries TRBV29-1 and TRBJ1-1, with D tentatively TRBD1 (6 bases). This CDR3 region has 13 residues. Germline V gene sequence: CDR1 SQVTM, CDR2 ANQGSEA. V was shortened by 6 bases and J by 1 base, with 12 bases between the two germline ends.

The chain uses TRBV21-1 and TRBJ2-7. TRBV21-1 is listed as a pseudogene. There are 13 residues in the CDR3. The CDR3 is CASSKIRTYEQYF. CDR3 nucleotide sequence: TGTGCCAGCAGCAAGATTAGGACCTACGAGCAGTACTTC.

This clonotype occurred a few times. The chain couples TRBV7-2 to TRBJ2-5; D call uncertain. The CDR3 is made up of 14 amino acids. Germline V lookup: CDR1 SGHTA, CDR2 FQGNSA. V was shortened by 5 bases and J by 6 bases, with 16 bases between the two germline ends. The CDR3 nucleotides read TGTGCCAGCAGCCCGGCCCAGAGGATAAAGACCCAGTACTTC. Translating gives CASSPAQRIKTQYF.

The CDR3 protein is CASSSYVALNYGYTF. The DNA of the CDR3 is TGTGCCAGCAGCTCGTACGTAGCCTTAAACTATGGCTACACCTTC. The chain recombines TRBV5-5 with TRBJ1-2, with D uncertain. This CDR3 contains 15 residues. The V gene's germline CDR1 is SGHKS and CDR2 YYEKEE (reference sequence). V was clipped by 3 bases and J by 2 bases, with 14 bases between them.

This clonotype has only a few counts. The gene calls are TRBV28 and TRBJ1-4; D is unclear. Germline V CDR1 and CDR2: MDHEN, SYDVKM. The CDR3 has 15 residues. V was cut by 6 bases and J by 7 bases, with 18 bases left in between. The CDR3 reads CASSSPIGRVEKLFF. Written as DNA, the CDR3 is TGTGCCAGCAGCTCCCCGATCGGTAGAGTTGAAAAACTGTTTTTT.

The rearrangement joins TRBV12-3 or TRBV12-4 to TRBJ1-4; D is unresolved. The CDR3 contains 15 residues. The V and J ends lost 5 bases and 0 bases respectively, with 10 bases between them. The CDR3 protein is CASSHNVATNEKLFF. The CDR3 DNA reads TGTGCCAGCAGTCATAATGTGGCAACTAATGAAAAACTGTTTTTT.

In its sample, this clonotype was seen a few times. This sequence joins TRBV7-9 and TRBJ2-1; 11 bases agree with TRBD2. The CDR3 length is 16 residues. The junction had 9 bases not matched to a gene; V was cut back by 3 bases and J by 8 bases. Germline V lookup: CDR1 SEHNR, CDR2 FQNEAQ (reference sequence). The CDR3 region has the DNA TGTGCCAGCAGCTTTTTAACTAGCGGGAGCTCTGATGAGCAGTTCTTC. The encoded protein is CASSFLTSGSSDEQFF.